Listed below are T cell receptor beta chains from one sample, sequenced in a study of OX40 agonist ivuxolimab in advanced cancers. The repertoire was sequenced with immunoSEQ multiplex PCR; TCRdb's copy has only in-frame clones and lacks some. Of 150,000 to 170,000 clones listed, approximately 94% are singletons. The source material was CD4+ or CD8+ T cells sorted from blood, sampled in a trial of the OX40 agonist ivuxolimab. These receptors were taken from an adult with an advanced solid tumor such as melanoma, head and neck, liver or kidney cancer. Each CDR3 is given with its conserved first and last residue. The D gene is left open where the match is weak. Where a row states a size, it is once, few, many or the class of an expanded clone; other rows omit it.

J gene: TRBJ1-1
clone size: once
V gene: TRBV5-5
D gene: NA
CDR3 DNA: TGTGCCAGCACCAGGGACATGAACACTGAAGCTTTCTTT
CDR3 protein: CASTRDMNTEAFF

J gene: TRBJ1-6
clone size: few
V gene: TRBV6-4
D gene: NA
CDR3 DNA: TGTGCCAGCAGTGACCGGGAGTTTTCACCCCTCCACTTT
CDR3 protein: CASSDREFSPLHF

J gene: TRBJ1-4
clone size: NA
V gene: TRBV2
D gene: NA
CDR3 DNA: TGTGCCAGCACATCGGGGCGGAGGACTGAAAAACTGTTTTTT
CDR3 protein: CASTSGRRTEKLFF

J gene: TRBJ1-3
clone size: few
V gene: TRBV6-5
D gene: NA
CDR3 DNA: TGTGCCAGCAGCGCCCTTCGCTCTGGAAACACCATATATTTT
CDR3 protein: CASSALRSGNTIYF

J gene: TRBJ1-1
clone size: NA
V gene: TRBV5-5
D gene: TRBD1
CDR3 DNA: TGTGCCAGCAGCCCCACAGGGGGAAACACTGAAGCTTTCTTT
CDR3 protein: CASSPTGGNTEAFF

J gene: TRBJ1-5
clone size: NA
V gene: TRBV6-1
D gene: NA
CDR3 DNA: TGTGCCAGCAGTGAAAGGCAGGCTAGCAATCAGCCCCAGCATTTT
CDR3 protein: CASSERQASNQPQHF

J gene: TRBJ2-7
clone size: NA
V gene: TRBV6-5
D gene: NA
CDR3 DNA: TGTGCCAGCAGTTTAAGAGGGCGCTACGAGCAGTACTTC
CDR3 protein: CASSLRGRYEQYF

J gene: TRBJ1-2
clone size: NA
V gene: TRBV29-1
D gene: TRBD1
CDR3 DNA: TGCAGCGGTGGGGGACAGGCTCCAGGCTATGGCTACACCTTC
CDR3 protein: CSGGGQAPGYGYTF

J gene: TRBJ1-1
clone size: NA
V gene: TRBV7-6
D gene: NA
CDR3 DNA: TGTGCCAGCAGCTTAGCAGGACTGGCGAACACTGAAGCTTTCTTT
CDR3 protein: CASSLAGLANTEAFF

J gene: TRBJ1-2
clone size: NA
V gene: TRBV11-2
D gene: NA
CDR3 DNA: TGTGCCAGCAGCCTAGGTCCTTATGGCTACACCTTC
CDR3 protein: CASSLGPYGYTF

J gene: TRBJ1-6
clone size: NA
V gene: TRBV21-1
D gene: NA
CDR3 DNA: TGTGCCAGCAGCAACCCCTCTTACCCGGTGAATAATTCACCCCTCCACTTT
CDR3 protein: CASSNPSYPVNNSPLHF

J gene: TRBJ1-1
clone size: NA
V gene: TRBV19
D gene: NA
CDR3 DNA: TGTGCCAGTAGTATTGCAGGGGACTACCGGACTGAAGCTTTCTTT
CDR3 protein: CASSIAGDYRTEAFF

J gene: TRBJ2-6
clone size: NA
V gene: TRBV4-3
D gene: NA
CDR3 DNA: TGCGCCAGCAGCCAAGATCGGATCTCTGGGGCCAACGTCCTGACTTTC
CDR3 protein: CASSQDRISGANVLTF

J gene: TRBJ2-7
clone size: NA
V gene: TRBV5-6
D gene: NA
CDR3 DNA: TGTGCCAGCAGCTCACAGGGTTCCTACGAGCAGTACTTC
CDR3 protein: CASSSQGSYEQYF

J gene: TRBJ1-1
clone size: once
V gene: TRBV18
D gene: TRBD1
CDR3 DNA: TGTGCCAGCTCACCACGGACAGGGGGAAGCACTGAAGCTTTCTTT
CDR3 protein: CASSPRTGGSTEAFF

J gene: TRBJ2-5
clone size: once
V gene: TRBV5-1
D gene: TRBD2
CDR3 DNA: TGCGCCAGCAGCTTGGAAGGGCTAGCGGAAGAGACCCAGTACTTC
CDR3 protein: CASSLEGLAEETQYF

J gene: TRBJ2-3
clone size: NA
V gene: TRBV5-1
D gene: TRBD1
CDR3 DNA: TGCGCCAGCAGCTTTCCACACCGAAGACAGGGGGCGCAAGATACGCAGTATTTT
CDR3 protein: CASSFPHRRQGAQDTQYF

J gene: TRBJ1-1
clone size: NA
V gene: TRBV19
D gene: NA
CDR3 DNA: TGTGCCAGTGGGTCAGAGGGTACTGAAGCTTTCTTT
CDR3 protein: CASGSEGTEAFF

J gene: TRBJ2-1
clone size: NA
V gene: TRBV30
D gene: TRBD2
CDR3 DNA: TGTGCCTGGAGGCTAGCGGGAGGCTCCTACAATGAGCAGTTCTTC
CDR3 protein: CAWRLAGGSYNEQFF

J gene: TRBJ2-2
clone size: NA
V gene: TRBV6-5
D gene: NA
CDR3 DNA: TGTGCCAGCAGTTACTCAATCAGGCGGAACACCGGGGAGCTGTTTTTT
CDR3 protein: CASSYSIRRNTGELFF

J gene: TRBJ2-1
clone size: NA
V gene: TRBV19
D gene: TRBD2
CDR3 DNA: TGTGCCAGTAGTATAAGTAGCGGGATCCGATTCTACAATGAGCAGTTCTTC
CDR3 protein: CASSISSGIRFYNEQFF

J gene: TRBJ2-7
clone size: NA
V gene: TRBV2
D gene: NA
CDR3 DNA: TGTGCCAGCAGGCGTTCAGGGAGCTCCTACGAGCAGTACTTC
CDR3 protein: CASRRSGSSYEQYF

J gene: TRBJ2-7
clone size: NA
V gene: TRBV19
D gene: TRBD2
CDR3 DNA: TGTGCCAGTAGCCAACCATCGGGAGGGGTCTACGAGCAGTACTTC
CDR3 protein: CASSQPSGGVYEQYF

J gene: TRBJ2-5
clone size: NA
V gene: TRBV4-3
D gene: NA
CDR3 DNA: TGCGCCAGCAGCCAAGAATCGAGGGAGACCCAGTACTTC
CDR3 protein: CASSQESRETQYF

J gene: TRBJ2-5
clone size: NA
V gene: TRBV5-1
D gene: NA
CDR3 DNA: TGCGCCAGTCAGGGGTCCAAGACCCAGTACTTC
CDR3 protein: CASQGSKTQYF

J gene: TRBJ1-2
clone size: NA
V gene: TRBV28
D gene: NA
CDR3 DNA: TGTGCCACGCAGGAGGTTTATGGCTACACCTTC
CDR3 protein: CATQEVYGYTF

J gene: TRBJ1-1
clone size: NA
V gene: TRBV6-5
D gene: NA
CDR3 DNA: TGTGCCAGCACTAACGGACTGCTCACTGAAGCTTTCTTT
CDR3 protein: CASTNGLLTEAFF

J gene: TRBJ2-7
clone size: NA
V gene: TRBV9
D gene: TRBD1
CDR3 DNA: TGTGCCAGCAGCGTAACGGGACAGAGCTACGAGCAGTACTTC
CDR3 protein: CASSVTGQSYEQYF

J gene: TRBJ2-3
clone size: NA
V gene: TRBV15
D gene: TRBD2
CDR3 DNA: TGTGCCACCAGCAGAGATTGGGGTAGTAGCGGGAGGCCCAATACGCAGTATTTT
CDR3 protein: CATSRDWGSSGRPNTQYF

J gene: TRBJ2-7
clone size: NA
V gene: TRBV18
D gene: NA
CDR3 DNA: TGTGCCAGCTCCCCATTTACGGGGACGGCGGTTCTAAACGAGCAGTACTTC
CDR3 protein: CASSPFTGTAVLNEQYF

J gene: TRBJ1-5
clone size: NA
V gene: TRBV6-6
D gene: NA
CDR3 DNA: TGTGCCAGCAGTTACAGTAGTAATCAGCCCCAGCATTTT
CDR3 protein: CASSYSSNQPQHF

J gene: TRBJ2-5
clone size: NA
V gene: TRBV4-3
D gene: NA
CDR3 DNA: TGCGCCAGCAGCCAAGAACGTTCCGCGACGGAAGAAGAGACCCAGTACTTC
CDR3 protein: CASSQERSATEEETQYF

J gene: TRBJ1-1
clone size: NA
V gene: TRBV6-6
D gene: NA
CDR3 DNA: TGTGCCAGCAGTTACAGTCAGATTTACACTGAAGCTTTCTTT
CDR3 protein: CASSYSQIYTEAFF